One and the same sample provided the 18 T cell receptor beta chains below, sequenced in a study of neurological immune-mediated disorders. TCRdb re-derived calls from the 5' RACE reads in MiXCR, one entry per CDR3 protein. The table shows 54,000 or so distinct CDR3 sequences, with 3% to 4% occurring only once. The sequencing sample was made of PBMCs. Source of these receptors: a man aged 60 to 75 with multiple sclerosis.

A few counts support this clonotype. The chain couples TRBV5-1 to TRBJ2-5, with 9 positions matching TRBD2. CDR3 length equals 13 residues. Germline CDR1 reads SGHRS; CDR2 reads YFSETQ. J was trimmed by 5 bases and V by 6 bases; bases with no gene match: 5. Here the CDR3 DNA reads TGCGCCAGCACTAAAGCGGGAGGCGAGACCCAGTACTTC. Residues: CASTKAGGETQYF.

This clonotype was counted a few times. This may arise from a read error, as a much more abundant clone is one base away. CDR3 loop: CASLEGNSERGYTF. The CDR3 DNA reads TGTGCCAGCCTGGAGGGGAATAGCGAACGGGGCTACACCTTC. V is TRBV2 and J is TRBJ1-2, with a tentative D call TRBD1 (5 bases). CDR3 length: 14 amino acids. Trimming stripped 8 bases from V and 8 bases from J, with 21 bases between. Per germline, CDR1 SNHLY and CDR2 FYNNEI.

This clonotype has a count of ten or more. The chain recombines TRBV20-1 with TRBJ1-4; 7 positions agree with TRBD1. The trim removed 7 bases at V and 4 bases at J, leaving 12 bases unmatched. CDR1 is DFQATT, CDR2 SNEGSKA, per germline (reference sequence). The CDR3 is 15 residues long. The CDR3: CSDTSPGQLNEKLFF. Here the CDR3 DNA reads TGCAGTGACACCTCACCGGGACAGCTTAATGAAAAACTGTTTTTT.

This clonotype appeared many times. The V call is TRBV5-1, the J call TRBJ2-1; no reliable D call. CDR3 length: 16 residues. The germline V and J ends were trimmed by 4 bases and 2 bases, with 16 bases remaining between them. Germline V gene lookup returns CDR1 SGHRS and CDR2 YFSETQ. The CDR3 sequence: CASSQALGSTYNEQFF. The CDR3 nucleotides are TGCGCCAGCAGCCAAGCCCTGGGAAGCACCTACAATGAGCAGTTCTTC.

This clonotype showed up many times. J is TRBJ1-1 and V is TRBV28, with 10 positions matching TRBD1. The CDR3 length is 14 residues. With 5 bases clipped from V and 10 bases from J, the junction kept 10 bases outside the gene matches. Germline lookup yields CDR1 MDHEN and CDR2 SYDVKM. The CDR3: CASSSGAGQGIAFF. As DNA, the CDR3 is TGTGCCAGCAGTAGTGGGGCGGGACAGGGGATAGCTTTCTTT. The variable domain in full, with the rest retrieved from reference TRBV28 and TRBJ1-1, is DVKVTQSSRYLVKRTGEKVFLECVQDMDHENMFWYRQDPGLGLRLIYFSYDVKMKEKGDIPEGYSVSREKKERFSLILESASTNQTSMYLCASSSGAGQGIAFFGQGTRLTVV.

This clonotype was detected ten times or more. The rearrangement links TRBV6-5 to TRBJ1-2; 8 bases fit TRBD1. Germline CDR1 reads MNHEY; CDR2 reads SVGAGI. CDR3 length equals 13 residues. V shed 2 bases, J shed 8 bases, and the junction held 4 bases outside the gene matches. CDR3 region: CASSYGQGDGYTF. The CDR3, as DNA: TGTGCCAGCAGTTACGGACAGGGTGACGGCTACACCTTC.

This clonotype showed up many times. The rearrangement uses TRBV15 and TRBJ2-2; no definite D call. Germline assignment: CDR1 LNHNV and CDR2 YYDKDF (reference sequence). V was trimmed by 0 bases and J by 9 bases, leaving 8 bases between them. The CDR3 spans 13 residues. As DNA, the CDR3 is TGTGCCACCAGCAGAGATCGGATAAGGGAGCTGTTTTTT. It translates to CATSRDRIRELFF.

In this sample, this clonotype turned up a few times. The rearrangement links TRBV10-1 to TRBJ2-1, with TRBD2 identical over 10 bases. Germline CDR1 reads WNHNN; CDR2 reads SYGVQD (reference sequence). V lost 4 bases, J lost 9 bases, and 6 bases stayed unmatched. The CDR3 contains 14 residues. CDR3 in DNA: TGCGCCAGCAGTGCTCTAGCGGGAGCCACTGAGCAGTTCTTC. Its protein is CASSALAGATEQFF.

This clonotype was seen ten or more times. This sequence joins TRBV20-1 and TRBJ2-5; D may be TRBD1 (5 bases). Germline V gives CDR1 DFQATT, CDR2 SNEGSKA (reference sequence). The length of the CDR3 is 14 residues. V was clipped by 1 base and J by 3 bases, with 12 bases between them. CDR3 DNA sequence: TGCAGTGCTAGAGCCCAGGCAGGGAAAGAGACCCAGTACTTC. Its protein is CSARAQAGKETQYF.

This clonotype was observed at least ten times. The chain has TRBV28 and TRBJ1-5; D is possibly TRBD1 (5 bases). V gave up 1 base and J gave up 3 bases, with 13 bases separating them. Germline loops: CDR1 MDHEN, CDR2 SYDVKM. The CDR3 loop spans 16 amino acids. CDR3 bases: TGTGCCAGCAGTTTATCGGGGACTACTGTCAATCAGCCCCAGCATTTT. Amino acid sequence: CASSLSGTTVNQPQHF.

The CDR3 bases are TGTGCCAGCAGAGTAGGCCCCGGCACCCAGTACTTC. Its translation is CASRVGPGTQYF. The V and J genes are TRBV6-1 and TRBJ2-5, with unresolved D. This CDR3 is built from 12 residues. In germline, CDR1 is MNHNS, CDR2 SASEGT. V lost 6 bases, J lost 8 bases, and 13 bases lay in between.

In its sample, this clonotype was seen many times. The chain combines TRBV7-9 with TRBJ2-1, with TRBD1 matching over 7 bases. The CDR3 length is 15 residues. Germline V gene lookup returns CDR1 SEHNR and CDR2 FQNEAQ (reference sequence). V shed 6 bases and J 2 bases; nucleotides not matched to a gene: 7. The CDR3 DNA is TGTGCCAGCAGAACACAGGGGAGCACCTACAATGAGCAGTTCTTC. It specifies CASRTQGSTYNEQFF.

This clonotype has a count of ten or more. The genes are TRBV20-1 and TRBJ1-5, with no clear D. The CDR3 runs 16 residues. Trimming shortened V by 1 base and J by 4 bases, and 17 bases separated the two germline ends. Germline loops: CDR1 DFQATT, CDR2 SNEGSKA (reference sequence). The CDR3: CSARGSPSGLNQPQHF. As DNA, the CDR3 is TGCAGTGCTAGAGGATCCCCAAGTGGCCTTAATCAGCCCCAGCATTTT.

This clonotype was counted only a few times. The V and J genes are TRBV19 and TRBJ2-7; 8 bases line up with TRBD2. The V gene's germline CDR1 is LNHDA and CDR2 SQIVND (reference sequence). The CDR3 loop spans 14 amino acids. V trimming: 5 bases; J trimming: 9 bases; junction bases outside the gene matches: 12. CDR3 bases: TGTGCCAGTAGTCATTCCGGGACTAGTAAGGTGCAGTACTTC. It translates to CASSHSGTSKVQYF.

The sample holds many counts of this clonotype. V is TRBV12-3 or TRBV12-4 and J is TRBJ2-7; D gene unclear. V was pared by 5 bases and J by 3 bases, with 5 bases between. The CDR3 has 11 amino acids. The CDR3 spells CASSQLYEQYF. DNA for the CDR3: TGTGCCAGCAGTCAGCTCTACGAGCAGTACTTC.

This clonotype came up many times. The chain carries TRBV5-1 and TRBJ2-4, with 9 bases that match TRBD1. In germline, CDR1 is SGHRS, CDR2 YFSETQ. V was pared by 2 bases and J by 11 bases, with 5 bases of the junction left unmatched. The CDR3 runs to 13 residues. The CDR3 spells CASSFPGQGVQYF. The CDR3 region has the DNA TGCGCCAGCAGCTTTCCGGGACAGGGAGTTCAGTACTTC.

This clonotype was detected many times. J is TRBJ2-3 and V is TRBV5-1; D is uncertain. The CDR3 has 13 residues. V lost 4 bases, J lost 6 bases, and 12 bases lay in between. CDR1 and CDR2 from the germline V gene are SGHRS and YFSETQ. The CDR3 nucleotides read TGCGCCAGCAGCCTCCGGAGAAGTGATACGCAGTATTTT. This encodes CASSLRRSDTQYF.

This clonotype occurred many times. The gene calls are TRBV20-1 and TRBJ2-7, with D possibly being TRBD2 (6 bases). This CDR3 has 11 amino acids. V dropped 6 bases and J dropped 8 bases, with 14 bases sitting between them. CDR1 is DFQATT and CDR2 is SNEGSKA in the germline V gene (reference sequence). CDR3 sequence reads: CSALSREQQYF. Written as DNA, the CDR3 is TGCAGTGCCCTCTCCCGGGAGCAGCAGTACTTC.